The clone carrying this T cell receptor beta chain was observed a single time. What it binds is not known. Authors' processing steps: Junction-only sequences without quality scores were provided by ImmunoSEQ, so filtering was different. The data were produced by immunoSEQ multiplex PCR, yet TCRdb's version contains in-frame clones alone and is incomplete. The DNA gave D and trimming, while V, J and clone size come from that table. The sample includes under 850,000 clones, around 93% of them seen just once. Positive CCR7 selection of CD45RO-negative cells yielded the naive CD8 cells, and terminally differentiated effector memory CD45RA+ cells were excluded. The sample is drawn from a study of shared clonotypes between healthy human individuals. Study at large: Sampling drew on donors who were a couple of women and a few men aged 18 to 49.

Study-wide points: Generally, estimated richness proved larger in naive subsets than it did in memory subsets. When compared with the clonotypes that were shared by all four sorted-subset donors, the non-shared clonotypes turned out to have lower generation probabilities.

Material: naive CD8+ T cells sorted from blood. This sequence was found in a man aged 25-40 years in good health.

The DNA of the CDR3 is TGTGCCAGCAGCGGGGGGACACACTATGGCTACACCTTC. Translation gives CASSGGTHYGYTF. This rearrangement joins TRBV7-9 to TRBJ1-2; D possibly corresponds to TRBD1 (6 bases). The germline CDR1 and CDR2 sequences are SEHNR and FQNEAQ (reference sequence). V dropped 5 bases and J dropped 3 bases, with 10 bases sitting between them. The CDR3 has 13 amino acids.